This entry is about one T cell receptor beta chain. Its antigen remains undetermined. Per-nucleotide qualities are absent, and no much larger clonotype sits a single base away. This record comes from a study of beta chain features in type 1 diabetes listed by TCRdb under 2018. For context, the study as a whole: No differences in mean age, gender distribution, total cell number or subset yield were found between patients and healthy donors. A total of about 99,000,000 sorted cells were examined across all samples, and RNA yield correlated strongly with the number of cells per subset. The study compared TCRB repertoires of sorted circulating CD4+ T cell subsets between recently diagnosed type 1 diabetes patients and matched healthy donors. Regulatory and stem cell-like memory subsets were isolated from only 8 patients and roughly 8 healthy donors, whereas naive and central memory subsets came from all 30 or so donors.

General conclusions and limits of the study: Because cDNA was sequenced instead of genomic DNA, activated cells with high expression could be over-represented, although the groups did not differ in activation or CD3 levels. Because the HLA sub-analyses included only small numbers of individuals, any influence of HLA type on TCRB rearrangement was left unresolved. Type 1 diabetes patients showed a moderate but significant shortening of TCRB CDR3 length in all four CD4+ subsets. Naive, central memory and regulatory TCRB repertoires appeared to be more alike among patients than among healthy donors. Fewer insertions and more nucleotide deletions at VDJ recombination sites were observed in patients with type 1 diabetes, implying thymic rearrangement abnormalities. Shorter templates might have been favored by PCR, but patient and control samples were amplified and corrected together, so both groups would have been affected equally by any skew.

Each donor gave one peripheral blood draw, around 100 mL on average, collected into heparinised tubes. A BD FACSAria II was used to sort naive, central memory, regulatory and stem cell-like memory CD4+ T cells with a panel that included CD45RO, CCR7, CD25, CD127, CD95 and CD27. All sorted populations exceeded 95% purity. PBMCs were separated immediately by Lymphoprep density gradient centrifugation and were stained directly, without being cultured. So that batch effects would be minimized, each experiment stained and sorted samples in pairs, pairing one healthy donor with one patient. The entire isolated RNA was reverse transcribed using the High Capacity cDNA Reverse Transcription Kit, and thus expressed TCRB transcripts were sequenced. Naive, central memory and regulatory T cell samples underwent deep immunoSEQ sequencing, averaging about 3.5 million total reads per sample. After sorted cells were lysed in RLT buffer, RNA was extracted with DNase-treated RNeasy Micro or Mini kits, with the choice depending on cell number. Each cell subset was processed separately to prevent cross-contamination, with patient and healthy donor samples processed together. The immunoSEQ multiplex PCR was used to amplify TCRB sequences from cDNA, yielding 87-bp fragments that span the CDR3 region. Sequencing of the amplicons was performed on the Illumina HiSeq platform. Processing in the source paper ran as follows. PCR bias was computationally corrected using synthetic template baselines, reads within Hamming distance 2 were collapsed, and singletons that could not be merged were discarded. Reads were aligned to IMGT to assign V, D and J genes, CDR3 length, and insertions or deletions at six rearrangement sites. Within each subset, clonotype counts were normalized to sorted cell number, and only after that were true diversity and Gini coefficients computed with the tcR R package. Repertoire sharing was quantified using the overlap coefficient calculated on TCRB nucleotide sequences. TCRdb provides this immuneACCESS table in a form limited to in-frame rearrangements. Some clones are lacking; in checked studies, under half of them reflect an unresolved V gene, and why the rest are absent is not known. The V and J calls and clone size were taken over from that table, and D and trimming were inferred from the DNA. In all, the sample holds 85,000 to 110,000 clones, and approximately 30% of those were seen once. Together, the top ten hold approximately 0.5% of the sample.

Measured from the cysteine to the phenylalanine, the CDR3 is 14 residues long. The CDR3 DNA has 42 bases and is translated from base 1. Trimming costs V 10 bases and J 3 bases, and their ends lie 17 bases apart. The germline V gene sets CDR1 to MNHEY and CDR2 to SVGAGI. The origin of this receptor is a woman between 18 and 29 years old with type 1 diabetes. The specimen was central memory CD4+ T cells from blood. The sequence is built from TRBV6-5 and TRBJ2-3; the D gene is possibly TRBD2, with 6 bases matching. The sequenced DNA is TGTGCCACCCAGAGAGGAGGGAGGACAGATACGCAGTATTTT. Its protein product is CATQRGGRTDTQYF.